The 7 T cell receptor beta chains below come from one sample, sequenced in a study of T-cell reconstitution after alpha-beta-depleted transplantation in children. Preparation of the TCRbeta library used unique molecular identifiers. A single record per CDR3 protein comes from TCRdb applying MiXCR to the PCR reads. The data hold a few hundred thousand distinct CDR3 sequences, with roughly 13% observed a single time. The sample here was PBMCs, mostly from graft donor cells, taken 360 days after TCRalphabeta/CD19-depleted stem cell transplant. These TCRs come from a male patient between 10 and 17 years old who had a stem cell transplant for acute myeloid leukemia, so the T cells may come from the graft donor.

This clonotype was counted ten times or more. CDR3 in amino acids: CASSPGLVGDTQYF. The CDR3 DNA is TGTGCCAGCAGTCCGGGACTAGTAGGGGATACGCAGTATTTT. The genes are TRBV12-3 or TRBV12-4 and TRBJ2-3; 8 bases fit TRBD2. This CDR3 spans 14 amino acids. The V and J ends lost 5 bases and 6 bases, in that order; junction bases with no gene match: 7.

The DNA for the CDR3 is TGTGCCAGCAGCTTTGCCGGGGCTAGCGGGACCACAGATACGCAGTATTTT. It translates to CASSFAGASGTTDTQYF. The chain joins TRBV7-3 to TRBJ2-3; 9 nucleotides agree with TRBD2. Per germline, CDR1 SGHTA and CDR2 FQGTGA. V lost 3 bases to trimming and J lost 2 bases; unmatched junction nucleotides: 9. The CDR3 runs 17 residues.

This clonotype has more than one count but fewer than ten. The V and J genes are TRBV20-1 and TRBJ2-7, with TRBD1 identical over 7 bases. Germline values: CDR1 DFQATT, CDR2 SNEGSKA (reference sequence). This CDR3 has 13 residues. V lost 6 bases, J lost 6 bases, and 11 bases stayed unmatched. CDR3 coding DNA: TGCAGTGCGAGGGGACAGTATTTACGCGAGCAGTACTTC. Translation gives CSARGQYLREQYF.

This clonotype occurred a few times. V is TRBV7-2 and J is TRBJ2-1; possibly TRBD1 or TRBD2 for D (6 bases each). Germline CDR1 is SGHTA and CDR2 is FQGNSA. V lost 5 bases and J lost 6, with 17 bases in between. The CDR3 is 15 amino acids. This chain's CDR3 is CASSPQGRPSNEQFF. The CDR3, as DNA: TGTGCCAGCAGCCCCCAGGGGAGGCCCTCCAATGAGCAGTTCTTC.

This sequence joins TRBV6-2 or TRBV6-3 and TRBJ2-3; 7 bases are shared with TRBD2. V lost 5 bases, J lost 6 bases, and 11 bases stayed unmatched. The CDR3 is 15 residues long. Germline V gene sequence: CDR1 MNHEY, CDR2 SVGEGT. DNA for the CDR3: TGTGCCAGCAGTCGTCCGGGACTACCCCTGGATACGCAGTATTTT. Its translation: CASSRPGLPLDTQYF.

This clonotype was counted many times. The V and J genes are TRBV25-1 and TRBJ1-3; D is ambiguous. The CDR3 has 11 residues. Germline V CDR1 and CDR2: MGHDK, SYGVNS. Trimming left V 6 bases short and J 9 bases short, with 9 bases between. CDR3 region: CASSGLSTIYF. In DNA form, the CDR3 reads TGTGCCAGCAGCGGGCTATCCACCATATATTTT.

The genes are TRBV28 and TRBJ2-5; no reliable D call. V was clipped by 5 bases and J by 6 bases, with 10 bases between them. This CDR3 contains 12 residues. Germline-derived CDR1 and CDR2 are MDHEN and SYDVKM. The CDR3 loop is CASSPPWKTQYF. The CDR3 DNA reads as TGTGCCAGCAGTCCACCGTGGAAGACCCAGTACTTC.